The rows below give T cell receptor beta chains drawn from one sample of a study of blood T cell repertoires in COVID-19. Profiling relied on immunoSEQ multiplex PCR, and the TCRdb table lists in-frame clones only, not all of them. The sample gives more than 350,000 clones, about 86% of which show up once; about a tenth is in the top ten. Sequencing was done on a sample of PBMCs or T cells enriched from blood (not recorded which). These TCRs come from a woman between 50 and 59 years old who had recovered from COVID-19. The CDR3 runs from the conserved cysteine through the conserved F or W. Each record gives: CDR3 length, clone size, D gene, J gene, V gene, CDR3 protein, CDR3 DNA. A D gene is named only where the DNA matches it firmly. Clone size appears in some rows only: once, few, many, or a class for an expanded clone.

14,-,TRBD1,TRBJ1-2,TRBV5-4,CASSLSRDRDGYTF,TGTGCCAGCAGCTTATCCCGGGACAGGGATGGCTACACCTTC
14,once,-,TRBJ2-7,TRBV6-2/TRBV6-3,CASSSSGPGYEQYF,TGTGCCAGCAGTTCCTCGGGTCCCGGGTACGAGCAGTACTTC
15,-,TRBD2,TRBJ2-7,TRBV23-1,CASPNWVRGDYEQYF,TGCGCCAGCCCCAACTGGGTACGGGGGGATTACGAGCAGTACTTC
15,-,-,TRBJ1-2,TRBV5-4,CASSPGSGTNYGYTF,TGTGCCAGCAGCCCCGGATCCGGGACTAACTATGGCTACACCTTC
13,-,-,TRBJ1-1,TRBV6-5,CASTDRMNTEAFF,TGTGCCAGCACCGACAGGATGAACACTGAAGCTTTCTTT
14,-,-,TRBJ1-2,TRBV2,CASSPRERWNGYTF,TGTGCCAGCAGTCCCAGGGAACGGTGGAATGGCTACACCTTC
16,-,-,TRBJ2-1,TRBV27,CASSLSLASSYNEQFF,TGTGCCAGCAGTTTATCGTTGGCCAGTTCTTACAATGAGCAGTTCTTC
17,-,TRBD1,TRBJ2-7,TRBV28,CASSFPMGTGSSYEQYF,TGTGCCAGCAGTTTTCCCATGGGGACAGGGAGCTCCTACGAGCAGTACTTC
16,-,-,TRBJ1-4,TRBV4-2,CASSQEIGGANEKLFF,TGTGCCAGCAGCCAAGAAATAGGGGGGGCTAATGAAAAACTGTTTTTT
15,-,TRBD2,TRBJ2-3,TRBV3-1/TRBV3-2,CASSQRGGHTDTQYF,TGTGCCAGCAGCCAACGGGGGGGGCACACAGATACGCAGTATTTT
13,-,-,TRBJ1-6,TRBV28,CASRGRVESPLHF,TGTGCCAGCAGGGGCAGGGTGGAGTCACCCCTCCACTTT
14,-,-,TRBJ2-2,TRBV25-1,CASTVIENTGELFF,TGTGCCAGCACCGTAATAGAGAACACCGGGGAGCTGTTTTTT
17,-,-,TRBJ2-5,TRBV5-1,CASSFPMAGITVETQYF,TGCGCCAGCAGCTTCCCCATGGCCGGGATAACGGTAGAGACCCAGTACTTC
15,-,-,TRBJ1-6,TRBV4-2,CASSQDSQLNSPLHF,TGTGCCAGCAGCCAAGATAGCCAGCTAAATTCACCCCTCCACTTT
19,-,-,TRBJ2-7,TRBV21-1,CASSKKRRERQGVWYEQYF,TGTGCCAGCAGCAAGAAGAGACGAGAAAGACAGGGGGTGTGGTACGAGCAGTACTTC
15,-,-,TRBJ2-1,TRBV5-1,CASSFVGLSYNEQFF,TGCGCCAGCAGCTTCGTCGGACTTTCCTACAATGAGCAGTTCTTC
15,-,-,TRBJ1-2,TRBV14,CASRATENDNYGYTF,TGTGCCAGCAGGGCAACAGAGAATGATAACTATGGCTACACCTTC
14,once,TRBD1,TRBJ2-7,TRBV7-8,CASSLGTGTREQYF,TGTGCCAGCAGCTTAGGGACAGGGACGCGCGAGCAGTACTTC
14,-,-,TRBJ2-3,TRBV5-1,CASGLAASTDTQYF,TGCGCCAGCGGGCTAGCTGCCAGCACAGATACGCAGTATTTT
16,-,-,TRBJ2-5,TRBV4-1,CASSQEGAGRGETQYF,TGCGCCAGCAGCCAAGAGGGGGCGGGCCGTGGAGAGACCCAGTACTTC
15,-,-,TRBJ1-1,TRBV7-2,CASSLVEGWGAEAFF,TGTGCCAGCAGCTTAGTGGAAGGTTGGGGCGCCGAAGCTTTCTTT
15,-,TRBD1,TRBJ1-6,TRBV5-4,CASSLAGTGYSPLHF,TGTGCCAGCAGCTTGGCCGGGACAGGGTATTCACCCCTCCACTTT
13,-,TRBD1,TRBJ1-6,TRBV29-1,CSVSQGGRSPLHF,TGCAGCGTCTCACAGGGGGGCAGATCACCCCTCCACTTT
15,-,TRBD1,TRBJ2-3,TRBV9,CASSVGQGVTDTQYF,TGTGCCAGCAGCGTAGGGCAGGGGGTCACAGATACGCAGTATTTT
14,-,-,TRBJ2-7,TRBV5-5,CASSLRGGSYEQYF,TGTGCCAGCAGCTTGAGGGGGGGCTCCTACGAGCAGTACTTC
14,-,-,TRBJ1-1,TRBV5-1,CASRVATANTEAFF,TGCGCCAGCAGAGTCGCCACAGCGAACACTGAAGCTTTCTTT
18,-,-,TRBJ1-5,TRBV4-2,CASSLKAEPPYFNQPQHF,TGTGCCAGCAGCCTAAAGGCGGAGCCACCTTACTTTAATCAGCCCCAGCATTTT
14,once,-,TRBJ1-1,TRBV2,CASSERRVNTEAFF,TGTGCCAGCAGTGAACGGAGGGTGAACACTGAAGCTTTCTTT
13,-,-,TRBJ1-2,TRBV12-3/TRBV12-4,CASSLPGHYGYTF,TGTGCCAGCAGCCTACCAGGGCACTATGGCTACACCTTC
13,once,-,TRBJ1-1,TRBV6-5,CASSYSNQGIAFF,TGTGCCAGCAGTTACTCGAATCAGGGGATAGCTTTCTTT
14,many,-,TRBJ2-1,TRBV5-1,CASSLEDSYNEQFF,TGCGCCAGCAGCTTGGAAGACAGTTACAATGAGCAGTTCTTC
15,-,TRBD2,TRBJ2-1,TRBV2,CASSELAGGLYEQFF,TGTGCCAGCAGTGAATTAGCGGGGGGCCTCTATGAGCAGTTCTTC
12,-,-,TRBJ1-6,TRBV19,CAREEGNSPLHF,TGTGCCAGGGAGGAGGGAAATTCACCCCTCCACTTT
14,-,-,TRBJ2-7,TRBV5-1,CASSLAGVYYEQYF,TGCGCCAGCAGCTTGGCGGGGGTTTACTACGAGCAGTACTTC
17,-,-,TRBJ2-5,TRBV11-2,CASSFRGPAGGGGTQYF,TGTGCCAGCAGCTTTCGGGGGCCGGCCGGGGGAGGGGGGACCCAGTACTTC
17,-,TRBD1,TRBJ1-1,TRBV6-2/TRBV6-3,CASSLLRTGDMNTEAFF,TGTGCCAGCAGTTTACTCAGGACAGGGGATATGAACACTGAAGCTTTCTTT
13,-,TRBD1,TRBJ1-5,TRBV19,CASTTDRYQPQHF,TGTGCCAGTACTACGGACAGGTATCAGCCCCAGCATTTT
18,-,-,TRBJ1-1,TRBV18,CASSPPAGTGTRGTEAFF,TGTGCCAGCTCACCACCGGCGGGGACTGGGACCAGAGGCACTGAAGCTTTCTTT
13,few,TRBD2,TRBJ2-1,TRBV25-1,CASGLAGDNEQFF,TGTGCCAGCGGACTAGCGGGGGACAATGAGCAGTTCTTC
15,-,-,TRBJ1-1,TRBV2,CASSEQGRALSVAFF,TGTGCCAGCAGTGAACAGGGCAGGGCGCTTTCAGTGGCTTTCTTT
14,-,-,TRBJ1-2,TRBV15,CATSRVWGVKGYTF,TGTGCCACCAGCAGAGTTTGGGGCGTCAAAGGCTACACCTTC
15,-,-,TRBJ1-5,TRBV19,CASSKVGVSNQPQHF,TGTGCCAGTAGTAAGGTAGGGGTTAGCAATCAGCCCCAGCATTTT
15,-,TRBD1,TRBJ2-6,TRBV6-5,CASSPGGGGANVLTF,TGTGCCAGCAGCCCAGGGGGCGGAGGGGCCAACGTCCTGACTTTC
16,-,-,TRBJ2-5,TRBV2,CASSAGWGGNQETQYF,TGTGCCAGCAGTGCCGGCTGGGGCGGAAACCAAGAGACCCAGTACTTC
13,-,TRBD1,TRBJ1-2,TRBV28,CASSGQGIYGYTF,TGTGCCAGCAGTGGACAGGGAATCTATGGCTACACCTTC
13,few,TRBD1,TRBJ1-1,TRBV2,CALELQGDTEAFF,TGTGCCCTAGAATTACAGGGGGACACTGAAGCTTTCTTT
15,-,-,TRBJ2-2,TRBV7-2,CASSLVPGSAGELFF,TGTGCCAGCAGCTTAGTCCCGGGGTCCGCCGGGGAGCTGTTTTTT
15,once,-,TRBJ2-1,TRBV2,CASSELGSSYNEQFF,TGTGCCAGCAGTGAACTAGGGAGCTCCTACAATGAGCAGTTCTTC
16,once,TRBD1,TRBJ1-4,TRBV18,CASSPTGTTTNEKLFF,TGTGCCAGCTCACCGACAGGGACCACAACTAATGAAAAACTGTTTTTT
15,-,-,TRBJ2-3,TRBV5-1,CASSLVASGTDTQYF,TGCGCCAGCAGCTTGGTCGCTAGCGGCACAGATACGCAGTATTTT
14,-,TRBD2,TRBJ2-3,TRBV27,CASSKHWGGDTQYF,TGTGCCAGCAGCAAACATTGGGGGGGAGATACGCAGTATTTT
18,-,-,TRBJ2-2,TRBV5-1,CASSLGDLTRINTGELFF,TGCGCCAGCAGCTTGGGGGACTTGACTAGGATTAACACCGGGGAGCTGTTTTTT
15,-,-,TRBJ1-1,TRBV10-3,CAISRTTGVSTEAFF,TGTGCCATCAGCCGGACCACGGGGGTTAGCACTGAAGCTTTCTTT
15,-,TRBD1,TRBJ1-4,TRBV9,CASSPRQGTNEKLFF,TGTGCCAGCAGCCCAAGACAGGGAACTAATGAAAAACTGTTTTTT
16,-,TRBD2,TRBJ2-1,TRBV11-1,CASSLAPTSGVNEQFF,TGTGCCAGCAGCTTAGCGCCGACTAGCGGGGTGAATGAGCAGTTCTTC
17,-,TRBD2,TRBJ2-2,TRBV7-8,CASRATVVGGTLGELFF,TGTGCCAGCAGGGCGACGGTCGTGGGGGGGACCCTCGGGGAGCTGTTTTTT
14,-,TRBD1,TRBJ2-3,TRBV10-3,CAITPGQGIGTQYF,TGTGCCATCACCCCGGGACAGGGTATTGGGACGCAGTATTTT
14,-,-,TRBJ1-1,TRBV20-1,CSASYTGWATEAFF,TGCAGTGCTAGTTATACAGGGTGGGCCACTGAAGCTTTCTTT
16,-,-,TRBJ1-3,TRBV7-2,CASSQTRIGSGNTIYF,TGTGCCAGCAGCCAGACCCGGATCGGGTCTGGAAACACCATATATTTT
14,-,TRBD1,TRBJ2-7,TRBV5-1,CASSLDGTAYEQYF,TGCGCCAGCAGCTTGGACGGGACAGCATACGAGCAGTACTTC